The next 18 T cell receptor beta chains were all read from a single sample in a study of shared clonotypes between healthy human individuals. Only in-frame clones appear in the TCRdb table, and some are missing; sequencing was by immunoSEQ multiplex PCR. This table holds some 240,000 clones, 60% to 80% found once. Sequences were obtained from memory CD4+ T cells sorted from blood. The subset was: CD45RA-negative fraction. The source is a man between 25 and 39 years old in good health.

The chain uses TRBV11-2 and TRBJ1-1; tentative D call: TRBD1 (5 bases). The CDR3 has 15 amino acids. V lost 5 bases, J lost 1 base, and 14 bases lay in between. Germline values: CDR1 SGHAT, CDR2 FQNNGV. The chain's CDR3 is CASSLTVTENTEAFF. CDR3 DNA sequence: TGTGCCAGCAGCCTCACGGTGACAGAGAACACTGAAGCTTTCTTT.

The chain has TRBV29-1 and TRBJ2-4; D ambiguous. The CDR3 loop spans 11 amino acids. Between the trimmed V and J ends, which lost 7 bases and 7 bases, there was a span of 11 bases. CDR1 is SQVTM and CDR2 is ANQGSEA in the germline V gene. The CDR3 DNA sequence: TGCAGCGCCGGAGACCTTAACATTCAGTACTTC. It encodes CSAGDLNIQYF. Filled out from reference TRBV29-1 and TRBJ2-4, the complete variable domain reads SAVISQKPSRDICQRGTSLTIQCQVDSQVTMMFWYRQQPGQSLTLIATANQGSEATYESGFVIDKFPISRPNLTFSTLTVSNMSPEDSSIYLCSAGDLNIQYFGAGTRLSVL.

This clone was seen more than once but under ten times. V gene TRBV10-3 combines with J gene TRBJ2-7, with D perhaps TRBD1 (6 bases). Deletions cut 9 bases from V and 1 base from J, with 16 bases between. The CDR3 covers 14 residues. Germline values: CDR1 ENHRY, CDR2 SYGVKD. Written as DNA, the CDR3 is TGTGCCATGTCACTAGGAGGACAGTCCTACGAGCAGTACTTC. Amino acid sequence: CAMSLGGQSYEQYF.

This clone has only a few counts. V and J are TRBV6-6 and TRBJ2-7; the D is unclear. The CDR3 is 14 amino acids. Trimming took 5 bases from V and 1 from J, leaving 12 bases between them. CDR1 and CDR2 (germline): MNHNY, SVGAGI (reference sequence). The CDR3 coding sequence is TGTGCCAGCAGTCCACCTTCCCCGTCCTACGAGCAGTACTTC. Translated, it gives CASSPPSPSYEQYF.

This clone was recorded at least ten times. The J gene is TRBJ2-3, the V gene TRBV6-1, with 8 bases fitting TRBD2. CDR3 length: 15 amino acids. Trimming cost V 2 bases and J 5 bases; bases outside gene matches: 6. Germline V lookup: CDR1 MNHNS, CDR2 SASEGT. The CDR3 reads CASSERAGVRDTQYF. The CDR3 nucleotides are TGTGCCAGCAGTGAAAGAGCGGGAGTACGAGATACGCAGTATTTT.

This clone is a singleton in its sample. This chain uses TRBV2 with TRBJ2-5; either TRBD1 or TRBD2 may fit D (6 bases each). The CDR3 loop spans 17 amino acids. The V gene lost 7 bases and the J gene lost 2 bases, with 23 bases spanning the gap. From germline, CDR1 is SNHLY and CDR2 FYNNEI. DNA of the CDR3: TGTGCCAGCATGCGCGGAGGGGGAAGGGGTAAACAAGAGACCCAGTACTTC. This encodes CASMRGGGRGKQETQYF.

This clone came up once. The gene calls are TRBV27 and TRBJ2-7; D is uncertain. Germline values: CDR1 MNHEY, CDR2 SMNVEV (reference sequence). V was cut by 4 bases and J by 0 bases, with 10 bases left in between. This CDR3 is built from 14 residues. In DNA, the CDR3 is TGTGCCAGCAGTTCCCCTGGGATCTCCTACGAGCAGTACTTC. It specifies CASSSPGISYEQYF.

This clone was detected a few times. This rearrangement joins TRBV11-2 to TRBJ1-2, with D perhaps TRBD1 (5 bases). Germline V lookup: CDR1 SGHAT, CDR2 FQNNGV. This CDR3 is 14 amino acids long. Trimming removed 0 bases from V and 8 bases from J, with 13 bases in between. Here the CDR3 reads CASSLDYGGVGYTF. The DNA of the CDR3 is TGTGCCAGCAGCTTAGACTACGGGGGGGTCGGCTACACCTTC.

The V gene is TRBV18, the J gene TRBJ2-6; D is uncertain. The germline V and J ends were trimmed by 4 bases and 0 bases, with 7 bases remaining between them. Germline CDR1 and CDR2: KGHSH and LQKENI. The CDR3 sequence is 15 residues long. CDR3 nucleotides: TGTGCCAGCTCACAACGAGACTCTGGGGCCAACGTCCTGACTTTC. Translation gives CASSQRDSGANVLTF.

CDR3 in DNA: TGTGCCAGCACCTCATTCCGGCGGGGGGCGAGGTATGCCGGGGAGCTGTTTTTT. Protein sequence: CASTSFRRGARYAGELFF. J is TRBJ2-2 and V is TRBV28; 8 bases align to TRBD2. Per the germline V gene, CDR1 is MDHEN and CDR2 is SYDVKM. V lost 7 bases, J lost 6 bases, and 19 bases stayed unmatched. This CDR3 contains 18 residues. Together with reference TRBV28 and TRBJ2-2, the CDR3 gives the full variable domain: DVKVTQSSRYLVKRTGEKVFLECVQDMDHENMFWYRQDPGLGLRLIYFSYDVKMKEKGDIPEGYSVSREKKERFSLILESASTNQTSMYLCASTSFRRGARYAGELFFGEGSRLTVL.

In DNA form, the CDR3 reads TGTGCCAGCAGCCTAACCGGGACTAGCGCTTGGGAGACCCAGTACTTC. Amino acids: CASSLTGTSAWETQYF. The J gene is TRBJ2-5, the V gene TRBV7-2; 10 nucleotides match TRBD2. With V trimmed by 5 bases and J by 5 bases, 11 bases remained unmatched. Germline loops: CDR1 SGHTA, CDR2 FQGNSA. This CDR3 spans 16 amino acids.

This chain uses TRBV6-5 with TRBJ2-5; D gene uncertain. Trimming took 6 bases from V and 5 from J, leaving 16 bases between them. Germline V gene lookup returns CDR1 MNHEY and CDR2 SVGAGI. CDR3 length: 14 residues. CDR3 coding DNA: TGTGCCAGCAGGCCTCCGCGTAGGACGGAGACCCAGTACTTC. This sequence encodes CASRPPRRTETQYF.

V usage is TRBV19 and J usage is TRBJ2-2; 12 bases are shared with TRBD2. Unmatched junction bases numbered 6, after V lost 6 bases and J lost 7 bases. CDR3 length: 15 amino acids. Germline CDR1 and CDR2: LNHDA and SQIVND (reference sequence). The CDR3 protein is CASSLTSGSVGELFF. DNA of the CDR3: TGTGCCAGTAGCCTGACTAGCGGGAGCGTCGGGGAGCTGTTTTTT.

CDR3 DNA: TGTGCCAGCAGCGTAAGTGGGGGTCGGACTGAAGCTTTCTTT. This sequence encodes CASSVSGGRTEAFF. The chain links TRBV9 to TRBJ1-1, with D perhaps matching TRBD1 (5 bases). This CDR3 contains 14 residues. Germline V gene lookup returns CDR1 SGDLS and CDR2 YYNGEE. V lost 1 base to trimming and J lost 5 bases, with 12 bases between them.

V gene TRBV28 combines with J gene TRBJ2-7, with 9 nucleotides matching TRBD1. The CDR3 extends over 13 amino acids. Germline V gives CDR1 MDHEN, CDR2 SYDVKM. Unmatched junction bases numbered 6, after V lost 8 bases and J lost 4 bases. CDR3 sequence: CASLHRGQYEQYF. The DNA for the CDR3 is TGTGCCAGCCTGCACAGGGGGCAATACGAGCAGTACTTC.

The gene calls are TRBV25-1 and TRBJ1-3; unclear D gene. The CDR3 runs to 15 residues. The V end lost 1 base, the J end lost 0 bases, and 7 bases lay between the germline ends. The germline gives CDR1 MGHDK, CDR2 SYGVNS. CDR3 sequence (DNA): TGTGCCAGCAGTGAATCTGGGATCTCTGGAAACACCATATATTTT. Amino acid sequence: CASSESGISGNTIYF.

The chain has TRBV6-6 and TRBJ2-3, with no clear D. The CDR3 runs to 14 residues. Trimming removed 0 bases at V and 6 bases at J, with 10 bases between. The germline V gene encodes CDR1 MNHNY and CDR2 SVGAGI (reference sequence). The CDR3, as DNA: TGTGCCAGCAGTTACTCGATTTTGGGGGATACGCAGTATTTT. It specifies CASSYSILGDTQYF.

This chain links TRBV11-3 with TRBJ2-1; D possibly corresponds to TRBD1 (5 bases). V dropped 0 bases and J dropped 7 bases, with 10 bases sitting between them. This CDR3 comprises 14 residues. The germline CDR1 and CDR2 sequences are SGHNT and YENEEA. CDR3 in DNA: TGTGCCAGCAGCTTAGAGGCGGACAATAATGAGCAGTTCTTC. Its protein is CASSLEADNNEQFF.